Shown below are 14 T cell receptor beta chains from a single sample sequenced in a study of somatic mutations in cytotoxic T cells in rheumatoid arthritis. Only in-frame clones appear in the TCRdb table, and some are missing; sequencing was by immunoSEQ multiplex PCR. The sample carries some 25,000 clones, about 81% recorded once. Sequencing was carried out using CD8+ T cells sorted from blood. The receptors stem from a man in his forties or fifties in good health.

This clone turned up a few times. The CDR3 protein is CASSLNGGTEAFF. The CDR3 DNA follows: TGTGCCAGCAGCTTGAATGGGGGGACTGAAGCTTTCTTT. The genes are TRBV5-4 and TRBJ1-1; possible D gene TRBD1, 5 bases. V was pared by 1 base and J by 5 bases, with 9 bases between. The CDR3 consists of 13 residues. Germline V gene data show CDR1 as SGHNT and CDR2 as YYREEE (reference sequence).

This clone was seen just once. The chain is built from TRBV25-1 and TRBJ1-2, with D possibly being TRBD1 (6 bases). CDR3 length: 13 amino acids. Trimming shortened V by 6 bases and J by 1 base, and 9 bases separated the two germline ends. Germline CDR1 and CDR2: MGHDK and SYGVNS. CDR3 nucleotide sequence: TGTGCCAGCAGCTACAGGGATAACTATGGCTACACCTTC. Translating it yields CASSYRDNYGYTF.

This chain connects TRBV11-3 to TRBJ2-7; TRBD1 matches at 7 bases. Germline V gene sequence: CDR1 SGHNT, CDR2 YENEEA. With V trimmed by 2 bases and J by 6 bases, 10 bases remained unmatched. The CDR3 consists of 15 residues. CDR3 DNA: TGTGCCAGCAGCTTAAGGGACAGCTATGTAGGCGAGCAGTACTTC. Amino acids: CASSLRDSYVGEQYF.

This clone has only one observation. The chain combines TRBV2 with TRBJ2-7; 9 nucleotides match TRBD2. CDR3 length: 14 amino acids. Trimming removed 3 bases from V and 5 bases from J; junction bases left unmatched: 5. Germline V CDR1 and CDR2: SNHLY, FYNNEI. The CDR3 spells CASSDPSGNDEQYF. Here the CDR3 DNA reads TGTGCCAGCAGTGACCCTAGCGGGAACGACGAGCAGTACTTC.

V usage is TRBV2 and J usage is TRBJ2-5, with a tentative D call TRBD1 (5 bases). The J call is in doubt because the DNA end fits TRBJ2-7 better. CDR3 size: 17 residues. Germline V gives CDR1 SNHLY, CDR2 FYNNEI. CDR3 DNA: TGTGCCAGCAGTGATGGATTTCAGGGCCTCTGGGACTACGAGCAGTACTTC. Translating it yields CASSDGFQGLWDYEQYF.

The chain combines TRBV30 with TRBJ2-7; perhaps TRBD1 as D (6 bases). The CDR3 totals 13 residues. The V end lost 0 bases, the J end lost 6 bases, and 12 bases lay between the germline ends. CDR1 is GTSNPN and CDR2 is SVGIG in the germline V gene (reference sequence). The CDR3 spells CAWSVLGAGEQYF. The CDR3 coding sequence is TGTGCCTGGAGTGTACTGGGGGCGGGCGAGCAGTACTTC.

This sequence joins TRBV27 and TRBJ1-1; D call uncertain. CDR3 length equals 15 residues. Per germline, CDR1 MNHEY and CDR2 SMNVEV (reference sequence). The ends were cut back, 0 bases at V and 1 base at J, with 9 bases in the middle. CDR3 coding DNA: TGTGCCAGCAGTTTATCAGGGTCTCAGAACACTGAAGCTTTCTTT. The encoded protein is CASSLSGSQNTEAFF.

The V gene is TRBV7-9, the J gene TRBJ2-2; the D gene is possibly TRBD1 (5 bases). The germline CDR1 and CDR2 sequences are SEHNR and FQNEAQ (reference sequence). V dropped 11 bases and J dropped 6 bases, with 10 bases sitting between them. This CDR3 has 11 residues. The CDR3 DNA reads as TGTGCCCCCGCAGGGTCCGGGGAGCTGTTTTTT. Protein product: CAPAGSGELFF.

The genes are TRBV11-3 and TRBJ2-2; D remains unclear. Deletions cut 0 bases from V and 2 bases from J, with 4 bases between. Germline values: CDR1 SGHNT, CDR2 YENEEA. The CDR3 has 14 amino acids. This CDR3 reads CASSLDRNTGELFF. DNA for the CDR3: TGTGCCAGCAGCTTAGACCGTAACACCGGGGAGCTGTTTTTT.

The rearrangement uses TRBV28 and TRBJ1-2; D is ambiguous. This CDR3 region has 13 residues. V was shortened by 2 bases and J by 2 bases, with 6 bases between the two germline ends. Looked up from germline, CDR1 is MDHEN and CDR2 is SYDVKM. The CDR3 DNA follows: TGTGCCAGCAGTTTAGGAGGGAACTATGGCTACACCTTC. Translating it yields CASSLGGNYGYTF.

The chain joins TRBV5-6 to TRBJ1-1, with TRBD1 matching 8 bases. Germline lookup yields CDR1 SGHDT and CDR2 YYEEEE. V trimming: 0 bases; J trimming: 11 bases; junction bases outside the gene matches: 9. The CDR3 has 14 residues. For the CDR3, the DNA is TGTGCCAGCAGCTTGGCCCCGGACAGGGACGCGGCTTTCTTT. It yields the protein CASSLAPDRDAAFF.

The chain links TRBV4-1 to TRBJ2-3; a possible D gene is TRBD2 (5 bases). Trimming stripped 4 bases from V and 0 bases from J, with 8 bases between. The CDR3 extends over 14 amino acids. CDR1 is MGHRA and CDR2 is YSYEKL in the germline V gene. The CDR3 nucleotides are TGCGCCAGCAGCCGCGGGCCTAGCACAGATACGCAGTATTTT. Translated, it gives CASSRGPSTDTQYF.

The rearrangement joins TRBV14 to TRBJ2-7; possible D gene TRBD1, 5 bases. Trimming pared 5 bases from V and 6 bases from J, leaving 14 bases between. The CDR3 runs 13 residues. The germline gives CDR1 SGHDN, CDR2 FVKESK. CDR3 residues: CASSGMGLGEQYF. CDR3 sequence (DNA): TGTGCCAGCAGCGGTATGGGGCTTGGCGAGCAGTACTTC.

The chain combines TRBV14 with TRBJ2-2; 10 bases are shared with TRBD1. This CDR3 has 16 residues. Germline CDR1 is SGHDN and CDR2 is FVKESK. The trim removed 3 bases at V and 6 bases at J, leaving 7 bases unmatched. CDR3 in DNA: TGTGCCAGCAGCCAGCCGGGACAGGGGCTCCCCGGGGAGCTGTTTTTT. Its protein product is CASSQPGQGLPGELFF.